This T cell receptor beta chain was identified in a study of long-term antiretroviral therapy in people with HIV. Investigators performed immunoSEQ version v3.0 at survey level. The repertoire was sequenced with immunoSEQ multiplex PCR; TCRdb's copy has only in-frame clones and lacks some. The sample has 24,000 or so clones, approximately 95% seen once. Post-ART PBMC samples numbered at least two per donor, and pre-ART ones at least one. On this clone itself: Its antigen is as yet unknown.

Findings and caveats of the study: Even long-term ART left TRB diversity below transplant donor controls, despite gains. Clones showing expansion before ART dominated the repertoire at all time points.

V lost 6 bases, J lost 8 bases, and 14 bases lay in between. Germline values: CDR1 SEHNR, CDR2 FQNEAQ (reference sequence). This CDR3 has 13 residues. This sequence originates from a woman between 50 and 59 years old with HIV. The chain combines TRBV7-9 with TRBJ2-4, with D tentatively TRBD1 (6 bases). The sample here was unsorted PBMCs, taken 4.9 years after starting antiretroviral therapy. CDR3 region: CASSPSGEHIQYF. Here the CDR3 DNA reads TGTGCCAGCAGTCCCTCAGGGGAGCACATTCAGTACTTC.